The 23 T cell receptor beta chains given below trace back to one sample, sequenced in a study of T cell responses to AZD1222 COVID-19 vaccine. Libraries were prepared by immunoSEQ multiplex PCR; TCRdb keeps only in-frame clonotypes and omits some of them. The table records more than 120,000 clones, around 90% of them present only once. Sequencing used peripheral blood, obtained 28 days after the second AZD1222 dose. The receptor set was obtained from an adult who received the AZD1222 COVID-19 vaccine.

The V gene is TRBV5-6, the J gene TRBJ1-1; TRBD1 matches 8 bases. Germline lookup yields CDR1 SGHDT and CDR2 YYEEEE. V lost 2 bases, J lost 5 bases, and 8 bases stayed unmatched. The CDR3 consists of 15 residues. CDR3 residues: CASSLRRTGLTEAFF. For the CDR3, the DNA is TGTGCCAGCAGCTTAAGAAGGACAGGGTTAACTGAAGCTTTCTTT.

Of note for this clone: Other DNA sequences within the sample encode an identical CDR3. This rearrangement joins TRBV4-3 to TRBJ2-7; 8 bases match TRBD2. The CDR3 is 15 amino acids. Germline assignment: CDR1 LGHNA and CDR2 YSLEER. The V and J ends lost 4 bases and 3 bases, in that order; junction bases with no gene match: 8. In nucleotides, the CDR3 is TGCGCCAGCAGCCTATTACTAGCGGCTAACTACGAGCAGTACTTC. Encoded protein: CASSLLLAANYEQYF.

The chain carries TRBV10-3 and TRBJ2-1, with D uncertain. CDR3 length: 14 amino acids. V lost 2 bases and J 4 bases, leaving 9 bases between the germline ends. CDR1 ENHRY and CDR2 SYGVKD come from the germline V gene. The CDR3 protein is CAISEVPEYNEQFF. The CDR3 nucleotides read TGTGCCATCAGTGAGGTCCCCGAATACAATGAGCAGTTCTTC.

This clone was counted once. The chain carries TRBV15 and TRBJ2-3, with 9 positions matching TRBD1. The germline CDR1 and CDR2 sequences are LNHNV and YYDKDF (reference sequence). Trimming took 5 bases from V and 2 from J; bases not matched to a gene: 11. The CDR3 covers 17 residues. The CDR3 reads CATSPPGTGISTDTQYF. DNA for the CDR3: TGTGCCACCAGCCCTCCCGGGACAGGGATTTCCACAGATACGCAGTATTTT.

The chain joins TRBV3-1 (or the pseudogene TRBV3-2) to TRBJ2-5, with TRBD2 matching over 8 bases. Germline V gene lookup returns CDR1 LGHDT and CDR2 YNNKEL (reference sequence). With 8 bases clipped from V and 0 bases from J, the junction kept 5 bases outside the gene matches. This CDR3 region has 14 residues. CDR3 in amino acids: CASGLAGNQETQYF. Written as DNA, the CDR3 is TGTGCCAGCGGGTTAGCGGGAAACCAAGAGACCCAGTACTTC.

This chain joins TRBV18 and TRBJ2-5, with D tentatively TRBD1 (6 bases). Germline V CDR1 and CDR2: KGHSH, LQKENI. Trimming shortened V by 5 bases and J by 5 bases, and 12 bases separated the two germline ends. CDR3 length: 13 amino acids. CDR3 coding DNA: TGTGCCAGCTCAATGACAGGTGGGGAGACCCAGTACTTC. Translated: CASSMTGGETQYF.

This chain uses TRBV14 with TRBJ1-2, with D unresolved. CDR3 length equals 13 residues. The germline V gene has CDR1 SGHDN and CDR2 FVKESK. Trimming left V 0 bases short and J 4 bases short, with 6 bases between. The CDR3 nucleotides read TGTGCCAGCAGCCAAGATCAAATCTATGGCTACACCTTC. Amino acid sequence: CASSQDQIYGYTF.

V gene TRBV19 combines with J gene TRBJ1-3; unclear D gene. The V gene lost 3 bases and the J gene lost 0 bases, with 12 bases spanning the gap. This CDR3 has 16 residues. Germline lookup yields CDR1 LNHDA and CDR2 SQIVND (reference sequence). CDR3 nucleotide sequence: TGTGCCAGTAGTATTTCCTCCCGGAACTCTGGAAACACCATATATTTT. Translating it yields CASSISSRNSGNTIYF.

The gene calls are TRBV7-2 and TRBJ2-1; 9 nucleotides agree with TRBD1. With 1 base clipped from V and 1 base from J, the junction kept 2 bases outside the gene matches. CDR1 is SGHTA and CDR2 is FQGNSA in the germline V gene. This CDR3 contains 16 residues. In nucleotides, the CDR3 is TGTGCCAGCAGCTTAGAGGGGACAGGGTCCTACAATGAGCAGTTCTTC. This sequence encodes CASSLEGTGSYNEQFF.

This clone was observed a single time. This rearrangement joins TRBV6-5 to TRBJ2-2, with 8 bases lining up with TRBD2. CDR3 size: 14 residues. Germline CDR1 and CDR2: MNHEY and SVGAGI. The V and J ends lost 7 bases and 5 bases, in that order; junction bases with no gene match: 6. The CDR3 sequence is CASTGGGWTGELFF. CDR3 in DNA: TGTGCCAGCACCGGGGGGGGTTGGACCGGGGAGCTGTTTTTT.

This rearrangement joins TRBV5-4 to TRBJ2-5, with D possibly being TRBD1 or TRBD2 (5 bases each). The CDR3 spans 14 residues. V dropped 2 bases and J dropped 5 bases, with 13 bases sitting between them. Germline V CDR1 and CDR2: SGHNT, YYREEE (reference sequence). CDR3 protein: CASSFRDAWETQYF. The DNA of the CDR3 is TGTGCCAGCAGCTTCCGGGACGCGTGGGAGACCCAGTACTTC.

The rearrangement joins TRBV4-2 to TRBJ1-5; D not certain. The CDR3 length is 17 residues. CDR1 is LGHNA and CDR2 is YNFKEQ in the germline V gene. V lost 0 bases and J lost 0, with 12 bases in between. The CDR3 coding sequence is TGTGCCAGCAGCCAAGATCGGGAGGCCTATAGCAATCAGCCCCAGCATTTT. It codes for CASSQDREAYSNQPQHF.

The chain has TRBV12-2 and TRBJ2-1; the table's D call TRBD2 went unverified against the DNA. TRBV12-2 is described as a pseudogene. The length of the CDR3 is 16 residues. The CDR3 is CASRSPGLAGVHEQFF. The CDR3, as DNA: TGTGCAAGTCGCAGTCCGGGACTAGCGGGAGTTCATGAGCAGTTCTTC.

V is TRBV11-1 and J is TRBJ2-5; D not certain. Trimming removed 4 bases from V and 1 base from J, with 7 bases in between. CDR1 and CDR2 (germline): SGHAT, FQDESV (reference sequence). The CDR3 contains 13 residues. The DNA of the CDR3 is TGTGCCAGCAGCTGGGGTATCCAAGAGACCCAGTACTTC. This encodes CASSWGIQETQYF. The variable domain in full, with the rest retrieved from reference TRBV11-1 and TRBJ2-5, is EAEVAQSPRYKITEKSQAVAFWCDPISGHATLYWYRQILGQGPELLVQFQDESVVDDSQLPKDRFSAERLKGVDSTLKIQPAELGDSAMYLCASSWGIQETQYFGPGTRLLVL.

The CDR3 region has the DNA TGCGCCAGCAGCTTGGAGGGGGGGGCCAGGCAGCCCCAGCATTTT. Its translation is CASSLEGGARQPQHF. The chain uses TRBV5-1 and TRBJ1-5; D might be TRBD1 (6 bases). The germline V gene has CDR1 SGHRS and CDR2 YFSETQ. V was clipped by 0 bases and J by 7 bases, with 14 bases between them. The CDR3 covers 15 residues.

The chain has TRBV10-3 and TRBJ1-1; 7 nucleotides align to TRBD1. Germline V lookup: CDR1 ENHRY, CDR2 SYGVKD. The CDR3 spans 14 residues. V gave up 7 bases and J gave up 1 base; unmatched junction bases: 6. CDR3 nucleotide sequence: TGTGCCATCACCCAACAGGGGACGAACACTGAAGCTTTCTTT. Translation: CAITQQGTNTEAFF.

The table lists this clone with a count of one. The V call is TRBV19, the J call TRBJ2-2; 11 bases agree with TRBD2. Germline lookup yields CDR1 LNHDA and CDR2 SQIVND (reference sequence). V gave up 10 bases and J gave up 1 base; unmatched junction bases: 2. The CDR3 is made up of 14 amino acids. CDR3 amino acids: CATTSGGNTGELFF. The CDR3, as DNA: TGTGCCACCACTAGCGGGGGGAACACCGGGGAGCTGTTTTTT. Supplemented by reference TRBV19 and TRBJ2-2, the full variable domain reads DGGITQSPKYLFRKEGQNVTLSCEQNLNHDAMYWYRQDPGQGLRLIYYSQIVNDFQKGDIAEGYSVSREKKESFPLTVTSAQKNPTAFYLCATTSGGNTGELFFGEGSRLTVL.

The V gene is TRBV5-1, the J gene TRBJ2-1, with 14 bases identical to TRBD2. CDR1 is SGHRS and CDR2 is YFSETQ in the germline V gene. The trim removed 4 bases at V and 10 bases at J, leaving 7 bases unmatched. CDR3 length equals 15 residues. CDR3 sequence reads: CASSPTSGRALEQFF. CDR3 bases: TGCGCCAGCAGCCCGACTAGCGGGAGGGCCTTGGAGCAGTTCTTC.

The chain is built from TRBV6-6 and TRBJ2-7; D not resolved. Germline CDR1 and CDR2: MNHNY and SVGAGI (reference sequence). The CDR3 is 12 amino acids. Trimming cost V 5 bases and J 2 bases, with 7 bases left between them. DNA for the CDR3: TGTGCCAGCAGTACCGGCCCCTACGAGCAGTACTTC. Translating it yields CASSTGPYEQYF.

This rearrangement joins TRBV5-8 to TRBJ2-1; unclear D gene. CDR1 is SGHTS and CDR2 is YDEGEE in the germline V gene. The CDR3 is 13 amino acids. V lost 4 bases and J lost 2, with 7 bases in between. The CDR3, as DNA: TGTGCCAGCAGCCTCGTTACCTACAATGAGCAGTTCTTC. The encoded protein is CASSLVTYNEQFF.

The CDR3: CASSSYSGVGADTQYF. DNA for the CDR3: TGTGCCAGCAGCTCATATAGCGGAGTCGGCGCAGATACGCAGTATTTT. The chain uses TRBV7-2 and TRBJ2-3; tentatively, D is TRBD2 (6 bases). With 4 bases removed from V and 4 bases from J, the gap between germline ends came to 18 bases. The germline CDR1 and CDR2 sequences are SGHTA and FQGNSA. The CDR3 contains 16 residues.

The chain links TRBV6-6 to TRBJ2-7, with D possibly being TRBD1 or TRBD2 (6 bases each). V gave up 5 bases and J gave up 2 bases, with 16 bases separating them. From germline, CDR1 is MNHNY and CDR2 SVGAGI (reference sequence). The CDR3 covers 15 residues. The DNA for the CDR3 is TGTGCCAGCAGTCAGGGGCGCAGCGGGCCCTACGAGCAGTACGTC. Translation gives CASSQGRSGPYEQYV.

As regards this clone: The junction does not match germline at one end; this may be a read error. This chain links TRBV10-3 with TRBJ1-2, with TRBD1 as a possible D gene (6 bases). This CDR3 has 13 residues. In germline, CDR1 is ENHRY, CDR2 SYGVKD. The CDR3, as DNA: TGTGCCATCAGAGAGACAGGCTCCTTGTTCGGATCCTTC. Its protein is CAIRETGSLFGSF.